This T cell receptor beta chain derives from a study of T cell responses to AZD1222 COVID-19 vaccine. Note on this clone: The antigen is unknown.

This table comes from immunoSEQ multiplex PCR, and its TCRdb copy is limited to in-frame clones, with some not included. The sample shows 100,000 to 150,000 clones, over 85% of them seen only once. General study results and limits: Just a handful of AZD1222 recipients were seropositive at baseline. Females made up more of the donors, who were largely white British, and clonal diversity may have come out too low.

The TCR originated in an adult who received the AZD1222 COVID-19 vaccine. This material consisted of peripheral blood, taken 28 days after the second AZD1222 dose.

This chain's CDR3 is CASRPGQGWNEQFF. DNA for the CDR3: TGTGCCAGCAGACCGGGACAGGGTTGGAATGAGCAGTTCTTC. The chain joins TRBV6-5 to TRBJ2-1, with 9 positions matching TRBD1. Germline V gene sequence: CDR1 MNHEY, CDR2 SVGAGI. The V gene end was trimmed by 6 bases and the J gene end by 7 bases; junction bases not matched to a gene: 7. This CDR3 has 14 amino acids.